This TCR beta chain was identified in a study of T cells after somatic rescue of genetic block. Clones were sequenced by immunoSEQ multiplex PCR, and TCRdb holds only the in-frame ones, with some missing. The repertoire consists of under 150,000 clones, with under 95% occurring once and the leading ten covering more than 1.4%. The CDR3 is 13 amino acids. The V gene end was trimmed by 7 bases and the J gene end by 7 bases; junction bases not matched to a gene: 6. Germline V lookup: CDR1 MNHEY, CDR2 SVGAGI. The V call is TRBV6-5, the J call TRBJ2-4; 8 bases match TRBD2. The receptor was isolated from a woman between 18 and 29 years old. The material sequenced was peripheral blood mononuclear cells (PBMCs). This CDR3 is CASKSGGRNIQYF. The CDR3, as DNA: TGTGCCAGCAAAAGCGGGGGAAGGAACATTCAGTACTTC.